The 15 T cell receptor beta chains below all came from one sample that was sequenced in a study of cytomegalovirus exposure and HLA in healthy donors. With 60 Vbeta and 13 Jbeta primers, the PCR was carried out. Measured with immunoSEQ multiplex PCR; TCRdb has only the in-frame clones, and not every one. The table has about 200,000 clones, 80% to 90% seen once. Sequencing was done on a sample of PBMCs. The receptor set was obtained from a woman aged 30 to 39 in good health and CMV-seronegative.

This clone has just one count. The chain couples TRBV5-8 to TRBJ2-7, with 9 bases aligning to TRBD1. J lost 2 bases, V lost 5 bases, and 8 bases had no gene match. This CDR3 has 15 residues. Germline values: CDR1 SGHTS, CDR2 YDEGEE. CDR3 bases: TGTGCCAGCAGGAGTAACAGGGGGCGACCCTACGAGCAGTACTTC. This sequence encodes CASRSNRGRPYEQYF.

V gene TRBV11-2 combines with J gene TRBJ2-1; 8 bases align to TRBD1. With 6 bases clipped from V and 9 bases from J, the junction kept 7 bases outside the gene matches. The CDR3 covers 13 residues. Germline CDR1 reads SGHAT; CDR2 reads FQNNGV. CDR3 sequence: CASSFQGAGEQFF. The CDR3 DNA follows: TGTGCCAGCAGTTTCCAGGGGGCCGGTGAGCAGTTCTTC.

V gene TRBV5-4 combines with J gene TRBJ2-7; D ambiguous. V lost 0 bases and J lost 2, with 12 bases in between. The germline V gene has CDR1 SGHNT and CDR2 YYREEE (reference sequence). This CDR3 contains 15 residues. The DNA of the CDR3 is TGTGCCAGCAGCTTGGGTGGCCCTTATACCTACGAGCAGTACTTC. It is translated as CASSLGGPYTYEQYF.

This rearrangement joins TRBV7-3 to TRBJ2-5, with D possibly being TRBD2 (7 bases). The CDR3 loop spans 16 amino acids. From germline, CDR1 is SGHTA and CDR2 FQGTGA. V lost 5 bases to trimming and J lost 3 bases, with 19 bases between them. The DNA for the CDR3 is TGTGCCAGCAGCCCGTTTGGAGGGGGGGCCGAAGAGACCCAGTACTTC. It encodes CASSPFGGGAEETQYF.

This clone was seen only once. The CDR3 DNA sequence: TGTGCCACCAGCAGGCGGAGCGGGCAAGAGACCCAGTACTTC. This sequence encodes CATSRRSGQETQYF. The chain links TRBV15 to TRBJ2-5; perhaps TRBD2 as D (6 bases). CDR3 length: 14 residues. The V and J ends lost 3 bases and 2 bases respectively, with 10 bases between them. CDR1 LNHNV and CDR2 YYDKDF come from the germline V gene (reference sequence).

This chain links TRBV15 with TRBJ2-5; D is unresolved. Germline loops: CDR1 LNHNV, CDR2 YYDKDF (reference sequence). CDR3 size: 13 residues. V lost 4 bases, J lost 6 bases, and 12 bases lay in between. The CDR3 nucleotides read TGTGCCACCAGCAAAACTAAGGTGCAGACCCAGTACTTC. Encoded protein: CATSKTKVQTQYF.

The V call is TRBV28, the J call TRBJ1-2, with 8 bases fitting TRBD1. The V and J ends lost 5 bases and 5 bases, in that order; junction bases with no gene match: 10. The CDR3 sequence is 15 residues long. Looked up from germline, CDR1 is MDHEN and CDR2 is SYDVKM. In nucleotides, the CDR3 is TGTGCCAGCAGTATAGGGGGACAGGCTGCTTATGGCTACACCTTC. Translation gives CASSIGGQAAYGYTF.

The chain recombines TRBV6-1 with TRBJ2-5; TRBD2 aligns across 10 bases. Germline CDR1 MNHNS, CDR2 SASEGT. V lost 3 bases, J lost 4 bases, and 17 bases stayed unmatched. The CDR3 runs to 19 residues. CDR3 in amino acids: CASSDIKGLAGGLIETQYF. The CDR3 DNA follows: TGTGCCAGCAGTGACATAAAGGGCTTAGCGGGGGGATTGATAGAGACCCAGTACTTC.

The chain recombines TRBV4-1 with TRBJ2-5; D not resolved. The CDR3 runs to 14 residues. Germline CDR1 and CDR2: MGHRA and YSYEKL. The V and J ends lost 2 bases and 1 base respectively, with 8 bases between them. The CDR3 coding sequence is TGCGCCAGCAGCCAACAAGAGCTCCAAGAGACCCAGTACTTC. It translates to CASSQQELQETQYF.

The chain carries TRBV19 and TRBJ2-5; D is unclear. The germline gives CDR1 LNHDA, CDR2 SQIVND (reference sequence). The CDR3 loop spans 16 amino acids. V dropped 4 bases and J dropped 7 bases, with 22 bases sitting between them. The CDR3 DNA reads TGTGCCAGTAGTAAAAGAGTAGCTAGATCGGGTGGGACCCAGTACTTC. It codes for CASSKRVARSGGTQYF.

The chain recombines TRBV6-6 with TRBJ2-2, with D possibly TRBD2 on 6 matching bases. Trimming shortened V by 6 bases and J by 7 bases, and 12 bases separated the two germline ends. Germline V CDR1 and CDR2: MNHNY, SVGAGI (reference sequence). This CDR3 spans 13 amino acids. CDR3 DNA sequence: TGTGCCAGCAGCTTAGCGGATCTCGGGGAGCTGTTTTTT. It codes for CASSLADLGELFF.

V gene TRBV5-6 combines with J gene TRBJ1-4; 8 nucleotides agree with TRBD1. Trimming at V came to 1 base and at J to 7 bases, leaving 6 bases not matched to a gene. The germline CDR1 and CDR2 sequences are SGHDT and YYEEEE. CDR3 size: 15 residues. CDR3 nucleotides: TGTGCCAGCAGCTTGCGGACAGGGCGGAGTGAAAAACTGTTTTTT. Protein product: CASSLRTGRSEKLFF.

This clone was seen only a few times. The chain is built from TRBV28 and TRBJ2-3; the match to TRBD2 covers 11 bases. With V trimmed by 6 bases and J by 6 bases, 8 bases remained unmatched. Germline V CDR1 and CDR2: MDHEN, SYDVKM. The CDR3 loop spans 15 amino acids. In nucleotides, the CDR3 is TGTGCCAGCAGCCTTACTAGCGGGGGTGGTGATACGCAGTATTTT. Its protein is CASSLTSGGGDTQYF.

V and J are TRBV29-1 and TRBJ2-5; 7 positions agree with TRBD2. CDR1 SQVTM and CDR2 ANQGSEA come from the germline V gene. V trimming: 8 bases; J trimming: 1 base; junction bases outside the gene matches: 7. The CDR3 is 13 residues long. CDR3 sequence reads: CSTQVAGQETQYF. In DNA, the CDR3 is TGCAGCACCCAGGTAGCGGGCCAAGAGACCCAGTACTTC.

As DNA, the CDR3 is TGTGCCAGCAGCTTGGCGGGACAGAGATTCTACGAGCAGTACTTC. This translates into CASSLAGQRFYEQYF. The gene calls are TRBV5-6 and TRBJ2-7; 7 bases map to TRBD1. This CDR3 contains 15 residues. After removal of 0 bases from V and 3 bases from J, the junction contained 6 bases not matched to a gene. Per the germline V gene, CDR1 is SGHDT and CDR2 is YYEEEE.